This entry lists 3 T cell receptor beta chains sequenced from one sample in a study of T cells in Graves' hyperthyroidism and ophthalmopathy (dated by TCRdb to between 2018 and 2021). Library prep was done by multiplex PCR. Sequenced on an Illumina HiSeq 2000. The TCR beta CDR3 regions were amplified from RNA transcripts. The first round of RT-PCR for the TCR CDR3 was performed with the HTBI primer set and the Qiagen OneStep RT-PCR kit. TCRdb cleaned the public reads at Q25 with fastp, built clones with MiXCR and kept in-frame beta chains. Every distinct CDR3 protein forms one entry, paired with its most common genes and DNA. The sample table shows roughly 660,000 distinct CDR3 sequences, and around 15% are seen once. The ten largest clones take up around 15% of the sample. The sequenced material came from blood. The receptor source for this set is a man aged 50 to 59 with Graves' hyperthyroidism.

This clonotype was seen more than once but under ten times. The chain links TRBV30 to TRBJ1-1; a possible D gene is TRBD1 (5 bases). V lost 4 bases to trimming and J lost 4 bases, with 13 bases between them. This CDR3 is built from 13 residues. Looked up from germline, CDR1 is GTSNPN and CDR2 is SVGIG (reference sequence). The CDR3 DNA is TGTGCCTGGAAGGGGACCTCGGGCACTGAAGCTTTCTTT. Its protein product is CAWKGTSGTEAFF.

CDR3 nucleotides: TGTGCCAGCAGTTACTCGAGGAGCGGGAGTGGGAATGAGCAGTTCTTC. Its protein is CASSYSRSGSGNEQFF. The chain links TRBV6-6 to TRBJ2-1, with 8 bases fitting TRBD2. The CDR3 consists of 16 residues. The germline CDR1 and CDR2 sequences are MNHNY and SVGAGI (reference sequence). V gave up 0 bases and J gave up 7 bases; unmatched junction bases: 8.

This clonotype came up many times. The gene calls are TRBV28 and TRBJ2-3, with D maybe TRBD2 (5 bases). This CDR3 is built from 17 residues. CDR1 and CDR2 from the germline V gene are MDHEN and SYDVKM. V was shortened by 5 bases and J by 1 base, with 19 bases between the two germline ends. In DNA form, the CDR3 reads TGTGCCAGCAGTCAGAGCGGATCAAGACTTCGCACAGATACGCAGTATTTT. Amino acids: CASSQSGSRLRTDTQYF. The complete variable domain, with remaining parts taken from reference TRBV28 and TRBJ2-3, reads DVKVTQSSRYLVKRTGEKVFLECVQDMDHENMFWYRQDPGLGLRLIYFSYDVKMKEKGDIPEGYSVSREKKERFSLILESASTNQTSMYLCASSQSGSRLRTDTQYFGPGTRLTVL.